These 17 T cell receptor beta chains were sequenced from one sample in a study of blood T cell repertoires in COVID-19. Profiled with immunoSEQ multiplex PCR; TCRdb holds only in-frame clones, not every one. The repertoire consists of 200,000 to 250,000 clones, with roughly 84% occurring once and the leading ten covering 15% to 20%. The sequenced sample was peripheral blood. These receptors were obtained from a woman older than 75 with active or convalescent COVID-19.

This clone came up once. The chain uses TRBV20-1 and TRBJ1-1, with a possible D match to TRBD1 (6 bases). Deletions cut 3 bases from V and 2 bases from J, with 10 bases between. The CDR3 is made up of 13 amino acids. The germline CDR1 and CDR2 sequences are DFQATT and SNEGSKA (reference sequence). This chain's CDR3 is CSASGGINTEAFF. CDR3 nucleotides: TGCAGTGCTAGTGGGGGCATAAACACTGAAGCTTTCTTT.

The chain links TRBV15 to TRBJ1-6; 7 nucleotides match TRBD1. Germline loops: CDR1 LNHNV, CDR2 YYDKDF (reference sequence). The CDR3 runs to 17 residues. After removal of 1 base from V and 4 bases from J, the junction contained 7 bases not matched to a gene. DNA of the CDR3: TGTGCCACCAGCAGAGGGGATGGGACAGATTATAATTCACCCCTCCACTTT. Translating gives CATSRGDGTDYNSPLHF.

Regarding this clone: Other DNA sequences in the sample encode the same CDR3. The chain links TRBV30 to TRBJ2-3, with D possibly being TRBD2 (5 bases). The CDR3 has 13 amino acids. Germline V gives CDR1 GTSNPN, CDR2 SVGIG (reference sequence). V lost 3 bases and J lost 2, with 9 bases in between. CDR3 residues: CAWSTGSTDTQYF. DNA for the CDR3: TGTGCCTGGAGCACGGGATCCACAGATACGCAGTATTTT.

The V and J genes are TRBV21-1 and TRBJ2-1; the D call in the table, TRBD2, was not verified against the DNA. TRBV21-1 is noted as a pseudogene. The CDR3 has 14 residues. In DNA form, the CDR3 reads TGTGCCGGAAAGCGGGGGGGCTCCTACAATGAGCAGTTCTTC. Translating it yields CAGKRGGSYNEQFF.

This chain joins TRBV25-1 and TRBJ1-6; D might be TRBD1 (6 bases). The CDR3 covers 15 residues. Germline V lookup: CDR1 MGHDK, CDR2 SYGVNS. V dropped 4 bases and J dropped 7 bases, with 14 bases sitting between them. CDR3 bases: TGTGCCAGCAGTGTAGGGGGACCGGGCAATTCACCCCTCCACTTT. This translates into CASSVGGPGNSPLHF. Full variable domain (rest looked up from reference TRBV25-1 and TRBJ1-6): EADIYQTPRYLVIGTGKKITLECSQTMGHDKMYWYQQDPGMELHLIHYSYGVNSTEKGDLSSESTVSRIRTEHFPLTLESARPSHTSQYLCASSVGGPGNSPLHFGNGTRLTVT.

The rearrangement links TRBV12-5 to TRBJ1-2; 9 nucleotides line up with TRBD1. Trimming took 0 bases from V and 4 from J; bases not matched to a gene: 12. There are 18 residues in the CDR3. Germline V gives CDR1 LGHNT, CDR2 FRNRAP. The CDR3 nucleotides read TGTGCTAGTGGTTTGGTACTTCTCGGGACAGGGACGGGCTATGGCTACACCTTC. Translation: CASGLVLLGTGTGYGYTF.

The chain's CDR3 is CASSQGGWNNSPLHF. CDR3 sequence (DNA): TGCGCCAGCAGCCAGGGGGGTTGGAATAATTCACCCCTCCACTTT. V is TRBV4-3 and J is TRBJ1-6, with D possibly matching TRBD1 (5 bases). Trimming removed 3 bases from V and 5 bases from J, with 11 bases in between. The CDR3 sequence is 15 residues long. Germline values: CDR1 LGHNA, CDR2 YSLEER.

The CDR3 sequence is CASSLAGVEQFF. CDR3 nucleotide sequence: TGTGCCAGCAGCTTAGCAGGGGTTGAGCAGTTCTTC. The gene calls are TRBV7-9 and TRBJ2-1; a weak D match, TRBD1 (5 bases). The CDR3 loop spans 12 amino acids. V was cut by 0 bases and J by 9 bases, with 6 bases left in between. The germline V gene has CDR1 SEHNR and CDR2 FQNEAQ (reference sequence).

The J gene is TRBJ2-1, the V gene TRBV5-1; TRBD2 matches 9 bases. The ends lost 4 bases at V and 2 bases at J; junction bases unmatched: 7. Looked up from germline, CDR1 is SGHRS and CDR2 is YFSETQ. The CDR3 is made up of 16 amino acids. The CDR3 sequence: CASSPGSSGAYNEQFF. CDR3 in DNA: TGCGCCAGCAGCCCAGGTTCTAGCGGGGCCTACAATGAGCAGTTCTTC.

Note on this clone: Other DNA sequences from this sample encode an identical CDR3 as well. This chain links TRBV5-1 with TRBJ2-5; D remains unclear. The CDR3 has 13 residues. CDR1 is SGHRS and CDR2 is YFSETQ in the germline V gene. Trimming cost V 0 bases and J 1 base, with 4 bases left between them. The CDR3 sequence: CASSLDIQETQYF. The CDR3 DNA is TGCGCCAGCAGCTTGGACATCCAAGAGACCCAGTACTTC. Complete variable domain (other parts from reference TRBV5-1 and TRBJ2-5): KAGVTQTPRYLIKTRGQQVTLSCSPISGHRSVSWYQQTPGQGLQFLFEYFSETQRNKGNFPGRFSGRQFSNSRSEMNVSTLELGDSALYLCASSLDIQETQYFGPGTRLLVL.

V is TRBV9 and J is TRBJ2-1; the match to TRBD2 covers 15 bases. The V gene's germline CDR1 is SGDLS and CDR2 YYNGEE. V lost 5 bases and J lost 6; bases outside the gene matches: 9. There are 17 residues in the CDR3. The CDR3 coding sequence is TGTGCCAGCAGTCTTGGACTAGCGGGGGGGCTCTTCAATGAGCAGTTCTTC. The encoded protein is CASSLGLAGGLFNEQFF.

The chain couples TRBV7-2 to TRBJ2-3, with 7 nucleotides matching TRBD2. CDR1 SGHTA and CDR2 FQGNSA come from the germline V gene. The CDR3 extends over 15 amino acids. The ends lost 2 bases at V and 0 bases at J; junction bases unmatched: 2. The CDR3 DNA reads as TGTGCCAGCAGCTTAAAGCGGGAAAGCACAGATACGCAGTATTTT. Amino acids: CASSLKRESTDTQYF.

The CDR3 DNA sequence: TGCAGTGCTGGGCTAAACACTGAAGCTTTCTTT. Translated, it gives CSAGLNTEAFF. J is TRBJ1-1 and V is TRBV20-1; unclear D gene. Germline V gene data show CDR1 as DFQATT and CDR2 as SNEGSKA (reference sequence). The CDR3 is 11 residues long. The germline V and J ends were trimmed by 5 bases and 2 bases, with 6 bases remaining between them.

The chain's CDR3 is CASSPVMTSETSTDTQYF. As DNA, the CDR3 is TGTGCCAGCTCACCAGTAATGACTAGCGAGACTAGCACAGATACGCAGTATTTT. The genes are TRBV18 and TRBJ2-3; 8 bases map to TRBD2. The CDR3 is 18 residues long. With V trimmed by 2 bases and J by 0 bases, 10 bases remained unmatched. Germline CDR1 and CDR2: KGHSH and LQKENI.

This clone was seen only a few times. Here the CDR3 reads CASSKVPRPAGGGETQYF. CDR3 bases: TGTGCCAGCAGCAAAGTGCCCCGACCGGCGGGAGGGGGGGAGACCCAGTACTTC. V is TRBV21-1 and J is TRBJ2-5; no DNA check was done on the table's D call, TRBD2. TRBV21-1 represents a pseudogene. The CDR3 sequence is 18 residues long.

The chain has TRBV28 and TRBJ2-7, with D uncertain. V shed 2 bases and J shed 5 bases, with 10 bases lying between them. Per germline, CDR1 MDHEN and CDR2 SYDVKM. CDR3 size: 13 residues. The CDR3 DNA follows: TGTGCCAGCAGTTTACCTACCCCCGACGAGCAGTACTTC. Its protein is CASSLPTPDEQYF. Together with reference TRBV28 and TRBJ2-7, the CDR3 gives the full variable domain: DVKVTQSSRYLVKRTGEKVFLECVQDMDHENMFWYRQDPGLGLRLIYFSYDVKMKEKGDIPEGYSVSREKKERFSLILESASTNQTSMYLCASSLPTPDEQYFGPGTRLTVT.

V is TRBV9 and J is TRBJ1-6; unclear D gene. Germline assignment: CDR1 SGDLS and CDR2 YYNGEE. The CDR3 runs to 15 residues. V lost 2 bases and J 7 bases, leaving 13 bases between the germline ends. The CDR3 reads CASSVFAGSNSPLHF. Written as DNA, the CDR3 is TGTGCCAGCAGCGTCTTCGCCGGTTCCAATTCACCCCTCCACTTT.